The entry that follows covers one TCR beta chain sequence. Its antigen remains unknown. This specimen comes from a study of siplizumab effects on memory and regulatory T cells. Germline V CDR1 and CDR2: SNHLY, FYNNEI. This CDR3 comprises 14 residues. V was pared by 5 bases and J by 7 bases, with 6 bases of the junction left unmatched. Overall study results and limits: Most alloreactive clones went unmapped to unstimulated subsets; only a minor fraction mapped. Confirmation that proliferating Tregs from siplizumab cultures had suppressive function was not obtained.

Some clones are missing from TCRdb's copy, which holds only in-frame ones; the method was immunoSEQ multiplex PCR. This repertoire shows fewer than 110,000 clones, 80% to 95% found once; its top ten account for around 12%. The chain links TRBV2 to TRBJ1-4; 8 nucleotides align to TRBD1. The sequenced sample was non-Treg CD4+ T cells sorted from blood. The source is a human donor in good health. The CDR3 protein is CASSLTGGIEKLFF. DNA for the CDR3: TGTGCCAGCAGTCTAACAGGGGGTATTGAAAAACTGTTTTTT.